This T cell receptor beta chain was captured in a study of OX40 agonist ivuxolimab in advanced cancers. Notes on the study in general: Circulating CD4+ and CD8+ T cells showed clonal expansion by week 6 at 0.1 to 3.0 mg/kg.

Assay: immunoSEQ multiplex PCR; the TCRdb copy retains only in-frame clones and omits some. The sample contains under 200,000 clones, 85% to 95% of which appear only once. Notes on this clone: Its cognate antigen is unknown.

At cycle 4 day 1, cycle 7 day 1, and baseline, blood was sampled. Trimming removed 3 bases at V and 1 base at J, with 10 bases between. Germline lookup yields CDR1 SGDLS and CDR2 YYNGEE. CDR3 length: 14 amino acids. Sequenced material: CD4+ or CD8+ T cells sorted from blood, taken in a trial of the OX40 agonist ivuxolimab. J is TRBJ2-5 and V is TRBV9; D is ambiguous. This TCR derives from an adult with an advanced solid tumor such as melanoma, head and neck, liver or kidney cancer. The CDR3 coding sequence is TGTGCCAGCAGCGCCCCTTCCGGCCAAGAGACCCAGTACTTC. This encodes CASSAPSGQETQYF.